The clone carrying this T cell receptor (beta chain) showed up many times. This record comes from a study of HIV-infected children after antiretroviral therapy interruption. Unique molecular identifiers were included in an RNA-based 3' RACE TCR library. One entry per CDR3 protein results from TCRdb running MiXCR on the 3' RACE reads. The sample includes more than 75,000 distinct CDR3 sequences, 6% to 8.5% of them seen just once. As for treatment: PENTA 11 planned treatment interruption arm or continuous ART arm. The CDR3 runs to 16 residues. The V gene lost 6 bases and the J gene lost 2 bases, with 19 bases spanning the gap. CDR1 and CDR2 from the germline V gene are SGHVS and FQNEAQ.

The sequence came from a pool of human donors with HIV. The chain carries TRBV7-8 and TRBJ2-5; a weak D match, TRBD2 (6 bases). The source was CD45RA+ CD4+ T cells from PBMCs, pooled from several time points, collected from a donor given antiretroviral therapy, either interrupted or continuous. Documented subset: naive CD4+ CD45RA+ CD45RO- T cells. The CDR3 reads CASSPTFGGLQETQYF. The CDR3 DNA follows: TGTGCCAGCAGTCCAACATTCGGGGGTTTGCAAGAGACCCAGTACTTC.